What follows are 20 T cell receptor beta chains derived from one specimen sequenced in a study of identical twins. MiXCR, applied by TCRdb to the 5' RACE reads, yields one record per CDR3 protein. The profile shows about 200,000 distinct CDR3 sequences, about a tenth of them singletons. The specimen was memory (CD45RO+) T cells sorted from blood. Source of these receptors: a woman aged 18-35 years in good health.

The sample holds a few counts of this clonotype. This sequence joins TRBV20-1 and TRBJ2-3, with 9 positions matching TRBD2. The CDR3 totals 16 residues. CDR1 and CDR2 from the germline V gene are DFQATT and SNEGSKA (reference sequence). Trimming cost V 4 bases and J 7 bases; bases outside gene matches: 15. CDR3 DNA sequence: TGCAGTGCTACCACACCCCGGGGCGGGAGGGCCCATACGCAGTATTTT. This encodes CSATTPRGGRAHTQYF.

The V and J genes are TRBV27 and TRBJ2-3; D gene unclear. Looked up from germline, CDR1 is MNHEY and CDR2 is SMNVEV (reference sequence). The CDR3 is made up of 13 amino acids. V was pared by 3 bases and J by 5 bases, with 9 bases between. The CDR3 sequence is CASSFSPLDTQYF. CDR3 in DNA: TGTGCCAGCAGTTTTAGCCCGTTAGATACGCAGTATTTT.

In its sample, this clonotype was seen a few times. V gene TRBV20-1 combines with J gene TRBJ1-5; the D gene is possibly TRBD1 (6 bases). Germline-derived CDR1 and CDR2 are DFQATT and SNEGSKA (reference sequence). Trimming removed 6 bases from V and 7 bases from J, with 16 bases in between. The CDR3 extends over 13 amino acids. The CDR3 DNA sequence: TGCAGTGCCAGGGGTCAGGGACGGCAGCCCCAGCATTTT. Amino acids: CSARGQGRQPQHF.

This clonotype has only a few counts. The chain recombines TRBV3-1 with TRBJ1-1; D unclear. The CDR3 totals 14 residues. V was clipped by 4 bases and J by 1 base, with 10 bases between them. Germline loops: CDR1 LGHDT, CDR2 YNNKEL (reference sequence). The DNA of the CDR3 is TGTGCCAGCAGCCGCACGGACGGGAACACTGAAGCTTTCTTT. Translated, it gives CASSRTDGNTEAFF.

V and J are TRBV10-3 and TRBJ2-7; D gene ambiguous. The V end lost 0 bases, the J end lost 10 bases, and 22 bases lay between the germline ends. Germline V gives CDR1 ENHRY, CDR2 SYGVKD. The CDR3 totals 16 residues. The CDR3 loop is CAISESISGRGRFQYF. The CDR3 DNA follows: TGTGCCATCAGTGAGTCGATCTCCGGGCGCGGTCGGTTTCAGTACTTC.

In this sample, this clonotype turned up a few times. The chain combines TRBV4-3 with TRBJ1-6; no firm D call. The CDR3 consists of 14 residues. V was cut by 0 bases and J by 8 bases, with 8 bases left in between. Germline-derived CDR1 and CDR2 are LGHNA and YSLEER. The CDR3 here is CASSQDRRDSPLHF. CDR3 DNA: TGCGCCAGCAGCCAAGATCGGAGGGATTCACCCCTCCACTTT.

V and J are TRBV20-1 and TRBJ2-1; 9 bases match TRBD2. The V gene's germline CDR1 is DFQATT and CDR2 SNEGSKA (reference sequence). The CDR3 extends over 13 amino acids. The V gene end was trimmed by 5 bases and the J gene end by 13 bases; junction bases not matched to a gene: 12. DNA for the CDR3: TGCAGTGCTCCCCGCACCGTAGCGGGAGAACAGTTCTTC. Encoded protein: CSAPRTVAGEQFF.

The V call is TRBV10-3, the J call TRBJ2-5; 8 bases agree with TRBD2. The V segment lost 3 bases and the J segment 5 bases; nucleotides outside the gene matches: 8. Germline assignment: CDR1 ENHRY and CDR2 SYGVKD. The CDR3 sequence is 15 residues long. Here the CDR3 DNA reads TGTGCCATCAGTGACAACGGGAGGGCCCAGGAGACCCAGTACTTC. It codes for CAISDNGRAQETQYF.

This clonotype was recorded many times. The chain uses TRBV7-6 and TRBJ2-1; D could derive from TRBD1 or TRBD2 (5 bases each). Germline assignment: CDR1 SGHVS and CDR2 FNYEAQ. The CDR3 length is 12 residues. The germline V and J ends were trimmed by 1 base and 10 bases, with 8 bases remaining between them. The CDR3 bases are TGTGCCAGCAGCTTAGGGGGCGGGGAGCAGTTCTTC. Protein: CASSLGGGEQFF. Full variable domain (outside the CDR3, taken from reference TRBV7-6 and TRBJ2-1): GAGVSQSPRYKVTKRGQDVALRCDPISGHVSLYWYRQALGQGPEFLTYFNYEAQQDKSGLPNDRFSAERPEGSISTLTIQRTEQRDSAMYRCASSLGGGEQFFGPGTRLTVL.

This clonotype was seen many times. This sequence joins TRBV12-3 or TRBV12-4 and TRBJ1-1; D may be TRBD1 (6 bases). Deletions cut 1 base from V and 4 bases from J, with 13 bases between. CDR3 length: 15 amino acids. The CDR3 DNA sequence: TGTGCCAGCAGTTTAGGTGGGGGCGGGGGCACTGAAGCTTTCTTT. Translation gives CASSLGGGGGTEAFF.

This clonotype was detected a few times. The genes are TRBV10-3 and TRBJ1-5; tentatively, D is TRBD1 (5 bases). Germline V lookup: CDR1 ENHRY, CDR2 SYGVKD. The CDR3 consists of 15 residues. Between the trimmed V and J ends, which lost 4 bases and 0 bases, there was a span of 10 bases. The CDR3 region has the DNA TGTGCCATCAGTGCCACAGGCGATAGCAATCAGCCCCAGCATTTT. Translated: CAISATGDSNQPQHF.

This clonotype turned up a few times. The chain uses TRBV3-1 and TRBJ2-1; D tentatively reads TRBD1 or TRBD2 (6 bases each). V was trimmed by 10 bases and J by 9 bases, leaving 31 bases between them. The CDR3 has 17 residues. The germline CDR1 and CDR2 sequences are LGHDT and YNNKEL (reference sequence). CDR3 DNA sequence: TGTGCCACCACCAAGGAGGTAGCTGGGGGGCCTGGTAGTGAGCAGTTCTTC. It specifies CATTKEVAGGPGSEQFF.

This clonotype has just a few counts. This rearrangement joins TRBV5-1 to TRBJ2-1; tentatively, D is TRBD1 (5 bases). Trimming shortened V by 3 bases and J by 5 bases, and 12 bases separated the two germline ends. Germline CDR1 SGHRS, CDR2 YFSETQ. The CDR3 runs 14 residues. CDR3 sequence reads: CASSSQTAHNEQFF. Here the CDR3 DNA reads TGCGCCAGCAGCTCCCAGACAGCCCACAATGAGCAGTTCTTC.

The chain links TRBV23-1 to TRBJ2-7; D gene uncertain. TRBV23-1 carries the ORF label, with uncertain function. The length of the CDR3 is 13 residues. Trimming removed 8 bases at V and 3 bases at J, with 14 bases between. As DNA, the CDR3 is TGCGCCAGCGCGACACGTCCCTACTACGAGCAGTACTTC. Protein sequence: CASATRPYYEQYF.

There are a few counts of this clonotype. This chain joins TRBV6-1 and TRBJ2-7, with TRBD2 matching 10 bases. CDR3 length: 15 amino acids. V lost 4 bases and J lost 4; bases outside the gene matches: 7. Germline loops: CDR1 MNHNS, CDR2 SASEGT. The CDR3 region has the DNA TGTGCCAGCAGTGTTAGAGCGGGAGGGCCTTACGAGCAGTACTTC. It codes for CASSVRAGGPYEQYF.

The DNA of the CDR3 is TGTGCCAGCAGCTTAGGCTACACCGCGTACCGGCAGGGAGGGCAAGAGACCCAGTACTTC. It codes for CASSLGYTAYRQGGQETQYF. The J gene is TRBJ2-5, the V gene TRBV11-1; TRBD2 aligns across 7 bases. The CDR3 covers 20 residues. Germline-derived CDR1 and CDR2 are SGHAT and FQDESV (reference sequence). V trimming: 1 base; J trimming: 2 bases; junction bases outside the gene matches: 19.

The chain uses TRBV7-6 and TRBJ1-1; D is ambiguous. CDR3 size: 14 residues. The V gene lost 8 bases and the J gene lost 2 bases, with 15 bases spanning the gap. CDR1 SGHVS and CDR2 FNYEAQ come from the germline V gene. In nucleotides, the CDR3 is TGTGCCAGCCGCCGGGTTAGCGGTAACACTGAAGCTTTCTTT. Translating gives CASRRVSGNTEAFF.

Only a few counts were recorded for this clonotype. The V and J genes are TRBV29-1 and TRBJ2-7; maybe TRBD1 (5 bases). The CDR3 contains 12 residues. Germline CDR1 reads SQVTM; CDR2 reads ANQGSEA. Deletions cut 4 bases from V and 6 bases from J, with 13 bases between. The CDR3: CSVAQVGREQYF. In nucleotides, the CDR3 is TGCAGCGTTGCCCAGGTGGGGCGCGAGCAGTACTTC.

The J gene is TRBJ2-1, the V gene TRBV20-1; 8 nucleotides agree with TRBD2. With V trimmed by 3 bases and J by 6 bases, 10 bases remained unmatched. Per the germline V gene, CDR1 is DFQATT and CDR2 is SNEGSKA (reference sequence). The CDR3 is made up of 15 amino acids. In DNA, the CDR3 is TGCAGTGCTAGCCGACCGGCGGGGGGTTCCAATGAGCAGTTCTTC. It encodes CSASRPAGGSNEQFF.

The V call is TRBV5-4, the J call TRBJ2-1; 11 nucleotides line up with TRBD2. Germline-derived CDR1 and CDR2 are SGHNT and YYREEE (reference sequence). V gave up 2 bases and J gave up 2 bases; unmatched junction bases: 3. The CDR3 contains 16 residues. CDR3 DNA sequence: TGTGCCAGCAGCTTACTAGCGGGGGAGACCTACAATGAGCAGTTCTTC. Translating it yields CASSLLAGETYNEQFF.